The source of this T cell receptor beta chain is a study of CD8 T cell repertoires and HIV-1 epitope variants. The repertoire was sequenced with immunoSEQ multiplex PCR; TCRdb's copy has only in-frame clones and lacks some. The top ten hold 40% to 50% of the sample, which has about 4,000 clones, 68% seen once. Germline V gene data show CDR1 as SGDLS and CDR2 as YYNGEE. The CDR3 covers 15 residues. J was trimmed by 4 bases and V by 4 bases; bases with no gene match: 6. A remark on this clone: No antigen is known for it.

Source material: cultured CD8+ T cells derived from PBMCs. This clonotype originated in a male donor with HIV. The J gene is TRBJ2-2, the V gene TRBV9, with 8 bases aligning to TRBD1. Here the CDR3 DNA reads TGTGCCAGCAGCCCGACGCAGGGGGCCACCGGGGAGCTGTTTTTT. Translation gives CASSPTQGATGELFF.